The present entry profiles one T cell receptor (beta chain) with its context. Its matching antigen is unknown. The sample belongs to a study of T-cell memory formation after mild COVID-19. Looking at the study overall: The two donors had largely donor-specific TCR clusters. Study-level results: Among contracting clones, CD4+ were mainly CM/EM and CD8+ enriched in EMRA.

TCRdb reprocessed the 5' RACE reads via MiXCR and lists one record per CDR3 protein. The sample holds about 320,000 distinct CDR3 sequences, roughly an eighth seen once. CDR1 is SGHTA, CDR2 FQGTGA, per germline. The ends lost 3 bases at V and 2 bases at J; junction bases unmatched: 6. The CDR3 loop spans 15 amino acids. The genes are TRBV7-3 and TRBJ2-5; 7 bases agree with TRBD2. This sequence was found in a man younger than 35 who had mild COVID-19 (a few samples of this study predate the infection). Cell type and time point are not known. The sample taken for sequencing was PBMCs or a T cell subset sorted from them (not recorded which). CDR3 sequence reads: CASSFQPGGQETQYF. CDR3 bases: TGTGCCAGCAGCTTTCAACCCGGGGGGCAAGAGACCCAGTACTTC.